This T cell receptor beta chain was identified in a study of response to subunit inactivated influenza vaccine. Study-wide points: Authors proposed each seasonal influenza vaccination draws in few new T cells.

TCRdb redid the calling of the RT-PCR reads with MiXCR, one entry per CDR3 protein. The sample includes about 190,000 distinct CDR3 sequences, over 13% of them seen just once. This clonotype turned up a few times. Antigen unknown. From germline, CDR1 is MNHNS and CDR2 SASEGT. With 8 bases removed from V and 0 bases from J, the gap between germline ends came to 11 bases. This CDR3 is built from 13 residues. This chain links TRBV6-1 with TRBJ2-7; tentatively, D is TRBD2 (5 bases). Here the sequenced sample was CD8+ T cells sorted from PBMCs, taken more than 4 days after vaccination. This receptor was taken from a man aged 45-60 years who received an inactivated influenza vaccine. This chain's CDR3 is CASVPGGSYEQYF. The DNA for the CDR3 is TGTGCCAGCGTCCCCGGAGGCTCCTACGAGCAGTACTTC.